This TCR beta chain was retrieved from a study of blood T cell repertoires in COVID-19. In germline, CDR1 is MDHEN, CDR2 SYDVKM. This CDR3 contains 14 residues. J gave up 7 bases and V 6 bases, and 11 bases lay outside the gene matches. Original analysis: Estimates of nucleated cell counts were drawn from the amplification of reference gene primers. This table comes from immunoSEQ multiplex PCR, and its TCRdb copy is limited to in-frame clones, with some not included. The V and J calls and clone size come from that table; D and trimming were worked out from the DNA. The sample lists 300,000 or so clones; around 87% were seen once.

The sequencing input was peripheral blood. The V gene is TRBV28, the J gene TRBJ1-1; 7 nucleotides match TRBD1. This receptor was obtained from a man in his 70s with acute or convalescent COVID-19. DNA for the CDR3: TGTGCCAGCAGATCGGGTCAGGGGGTGGGTGAAGCTTTCTTT. This encodes CASRSGQGVGEAFF.